These 27 T cell receptor beta chains came from one sample sequenced in a study of CD8 T cells in ankylosing spondylitis. Study observations and caveats: Ankylosing spondylitis blood appeared to carry a characteristic TCR beta motif of roughly eight highly homologous variants.

No antigen has been assigned to these receptors. Using its own MiXCR run on the 5' RACE reads, TCRdb lists one record per CDR3 protein. Altogether under 550,000 distinct CDR3 sequences are present, 25% to 30% being singletons, with the ten largest covering roughly 0.8%. Input material: blood, either unsorted or a sorted T cell fraction (not recorded which). The source is a male donor with ankylosing spondylitis.

This clonotype appeared a few times. The V and J genes are TRBV2 and TRBJ1-1, with a weak D call TRBD1 (6 bases). The CDR3 sequence is 15 residues long. V was shortened by 3 bases and J by 4 bases, with 15 bases between the two germline ends. Per the germline V gene, CDR1 is SNHLY and CDR2 is FYNNEI. This CDR3 reads CASSDLRGMGTEAFF. The CDR3 DNA sequence: TGTGCCAGCAGTGACCTCAGGGGCATGGGCACTGAAGCTTTCTTT.

The gene calls are TRBV5-4 and TRBJ2-2; the match to TRBD2 covers 8 bases. V was clipped by 4 bases and J by 6 bases; unmatched bases: 8. CDR1 and CDR2 from the germline V gene are SGHNT and YYREEE (reference sequence). The CDR3 contains 15 residues. This chain's CDR3 is CASSTGLVTSGELFF. CDR3 DNA: TGTGCCAGCAGCACGGGACTAGTGACGTCCGGGGAGCTGTTTTTT.

This clonotype was counted a few times. The rearrangement joins TRBV5-8 to TRBJ2-2, with unresolved D. Per germline, CDR1 SGHTS and CDR2 YDEGEE. The V end was cut by 4 bases, the J end by 8 bases, with 21 bases between. The CDR3 is 16 residues long. CDR3 coding DNA: TGTGCCAGCAGCCCCGCCCAGCCACTAATCCCGGGGGAGCTGTTTTTT. It yields the protein CASSPAQPLIPGELFF. The full variable domain, in which reference TRBV5-8 and TRBJ2-2 provide the parts outside the CDR3, is EAGVTQSPTHLIKTRGQQATLRCSPISGHTSVYWYQQALGLGLQFLLWYDEGEERNRGNFPPRFSGRQFPNYSSELNVNALELEDSALYLCASSPAQPLIPGELFFGEGSRLTVL.

The gene calls are TRBV5-1 and TRBJ1-4, with a weak D call TRBD1 (5 bases). With 4 bases removed from V and 4 bases from J, the gap between germline ends came to 17 bases. Germline V CDR1 and CDR2: SGHRS, YFSETQ. The CDR3 consists of 16 residues. The CDR3 bases are TGCGCCAGCAGCCCTTTAGGGACCGCGGGTAATGAAAAACTGTTTTTT. Amino acids: CASSPLGTAGNEKLFF.

A few counts support this clonotype. V gene TRBV5-1 combines with J gene TRBJ2-4; TRBD1 aligns across 8 bases. The CDR3 sequence is 16 residues long. Unmatched junction bases numbered 5, after V lost 3 bases and J lost 0 bases. Looked up from germline, CDR1 is SGHRS and CDR2 is YFSETQ. CDR3 protein: CASSSGQVLAKNIQYF. The CDR3 nucleotides read TGCGCCAGCAGCTCGGGACAGGTATTAGCCAAAAACATTCAGTACTTC.

There are a few counts of this clonotype. The V and J genes are TRBV10-2 and TRBJ2-1; 8 bases are shared with TRBD1. CDR1 is WSHSY, CDR2 SAAADI, per germline. The CDR3 consists of 15 residues. V lost 2 bases to trimming and J lost 6 bases; unmatched junction nucleotides: 6. In DNA form, the CDR3 reads TGCGCCAGCAGTGAGGGCCAGGGGGCCCGCAATGAGCAGTTCTTC. Translation gives CASSEGQGARNEQFF.

In this sample, this clonotype turned up a few times. The chain recombines TRBV10-2 with TRBJ1-5; D gene uncertain. The germline V gene encodes CDR1 WSHSY and CDR2 SAAADI. The germline V and J ends were trimmed by 2 bases and 5 bases, with 4 bases remaining between them. This CDR3 is 12 amino acids long. CDR3 nucleotide sequence: TGCGCCAGCAGTGAGGTCTATCAGCCCCAGCATTTT. Protein product: CASSEVYQPQHF.

This clonotype has just a few counts. This chain links TRBV7-2 with TRBJ2-3, with D perhaps matching TRBD2 (6 bases). This CDR3 contains 15 residues. V lost 6 bases to trimming and J lost 0 bases, with 13 bases between them. Germline assignment: CDR1 SGHTA and CDR2 FQGNSA. CDR3 nucleotides: TGTGCCAGCAGTACACTAGCTCTCAGCACAGATACGCAGTATTTT. It translates to CASSTLALSTDTQYF.

The chain is built from TRBV12-3 or TRBV12-4 and TRBJ1-3; tentatively, D is TRBD1 (6 bases). The CDR3 is 15 residues long. V shed 5 bases and J shed 2 bases, with 13 bases lying between them. CDR3 sequence reads: CASSRTVGAGNTIYF. The CDR3 region has the DNA TGTGCCAGCAGTCGGACAGTGGGGGCTGGAAACACCATATATTTT.

This clonotype was recorded a few times. V and J are TRBV20-1 and TRBJ2-1; maybe TRBD2 (5 bases). The CDR3 consists of 19 residues. Trimming shortened V by 1 base and J by 5 bases, and 27 bases separated the two germline ends. In germline, CDR1 is DFQATT, CDR2 SNEGSKA (reference sequence). CDR3 bases: TGCAGTGCTAGAGTATTGCCCCGGTCATCCAATTGGCGGGACAATGAGCAGTTCTTC. Translated, it gives CSARVLPRSSNWRDNEQFF.

This clonotype was counted only a few times. V and J are TRBV3-1 and TRBJ1-1; weak D call: TRBD1 (5 bases). CDR1 and CDR2 from the germline V gene are LGHDT and YNNKEL (reference sequence). The length of the CDR3 is 16 residues. Trimming stripped 2 bases from V and 4 bases from J, with 17 bases between. CDR3 in amino acids: CASSQLGPGKGTEAFF. The CDR3 bases are TGTGCCAGCAGCCAACTCGGCCCAGGGAAGGGCACTGAAGCTTTCTTT.

The sample holds a few counts of this clonotype. The chain joins TRBV29-1 to TRBJ1-1, with D possibly TRBD1 on 6 matching bases. Looked up from germline, CDR1 is SQVTM and CDR2 is ANQGSEA. Trimming took off 7 bases at V and 3 bases at J, with 15 bases between the two ends. There are 13 residues in the CDR3. The CDR3 loop reads CSANREADTEAFF. For the CDR3, the DNA is TGCAGCGCCAACAGGGAGGCGGACACTGAAGCTTTCTTT.

The chain carries TRBV28 and TRBJ2-7; 9 bases map to TRBD2. Germline-derived CDR1 and CDR2 are MDHEN and SYDVKM. The ends lost 2 bases at V and 3 bases at J; junction bases unmatched: 8. The CDR3 is made up of 16 amino acids. CDR3 in DNA: TGTGCCAGCAGTTTAGGCAAGACTAGCGGTATCTACGAGCAGTACGTC. It encodes CASSLGKTSGIYEQYV.

This clonotype was counted a few times. V and J are TRBV29-1 and TRBJ2-1; tentatively, D is TRBD1 or TRBD2 (5 bases each). Trimming took 2 bases from V and 5 from J, leaving 16 bases between them. Germline values: CDR1 SQVTM, CDR2 ANQGSEA. The CDR3 totals 15 residues. CDR3 residues: CSVELGTGADNEQFF. The DNA for the CDR3 is TGCAGCGTTGAATTAGGGACCGGGGCCGACAATGAGCAGTTCTTC.

V gene TRBV5-5 combines with J gene TRBJ1-4, with D tentatively TRBD1 (5 bases). CDR3 length: 13 residues. Trimming left V 0 bases short and J 15 bases short, with 15 bases between. Germline V gene sequence: CDR1 SGHKS, CDR2 YYEKEE (reference sequence). CDR3 nucleotides: TGTGCCAGCAGCTTGGACGGGACCCGGAGGGTGTTTTTT. This gives the protein CASSLDGTRRVFF.

This sequence joins TRBV4-1 and TRBJ1-1, with D perhaps matching TRBD1 (5 bases). Germline V lookup: CDR1 MGHRA, CDR2 YSYEKL. This CDR3 comprises 15 residues. V lost 1 base to trimming and J lost 3 bases, with 12 bases between them. CDR3 loop: CASSQGRALDTEAFF. CDR3 DNA: TGCGCCAGCAGCCAAGGCAGGGCTCTGGACACTGAAGCTTTCTTT.

The chain has TRBV10-3 and TRBJ2-7; a possible D gene is TRBD2 (6 bases). CDR1 is ENHRY and CDR2 is SYGVKD in the germline V gene. The V end was cut by 10 bases, the J end by 0 bases, with 19 bases between. The CDR3 runs to 15 residues. The CDR3 is CATRRDSGTSYEQYV. In DNA, the CDR3 is TGTGCCACGCGCAGGGACTCTGGGACCTCCTACGAGCAGTACGTC.

The chain employs TRBV27 and TRBJ2-1; D is perhaps TRBD1 or TRBD2 (5 bases each). The V end was cut by 1 base, the J end by 1 base, with 11 bases between. The CDR3 contains 16 residues. From germline, CDR1 is MNHEY and CDR2 SMNVEV (reference sequence). CDR3 in amino acids: CASSLWPEGSYNEQFF. CDR3 DNA: TGTGCCAGCAGTTTATGGCCCGAGGGGTCCTACAATGAGCAGTTCTTC.

This sequence joins TRBV7-2 and TRBJ2-5, with TRBD2 matching over 7 bases. Losses at the gene ends were 4 bases for V and 5 bases for J; bases not matched to a gene: 10. CDR1 SGHTA and CDR2 FQGNSA come from the germline V gene. This CDR3 has 15 amino acids. The CDR3 nucleotides read TGTGCCAGCAGCTCAAATGGCGGGAGCAGGGAGACCCAGTACTTC. It codes for CASSSNGGSRETQYF.

The sample holds a few counts of this clonotype. V gene TRBV29-1 combines with J gene TRBJ1-2; D is perhaps TRBD1 (6 bases). V lost 4 bases and J lost 6, with 21 bases in between. The CDR3 contains 15 residues. The V gene's germline CDR1 is SQVTM and CDR2 ANQGSEA. Here the CDR3 reads CSVGTVALRGDGYTF. CDR3 sequence (DNA): TGCAGCGTTGGGACAGTGGCGCTCCGGGGGGATGGCTACACCTTC.

This clonotype was seen only a few times. The chain couples TRBV5-1 to TRBJ2-7; 8 bases align to TRBD1. This CDR3 has 16 amino acids. V gave up 0 bases and J gave up 1 base; unmatched junction bases: 6. The germline gives CDR1 SGHRS, CDR2 YFSETQ. The DNA for the CDR3 is TGCGCCAGCAGCTTGGATGGACAGGGATCATCCTACGAGCAGTACTTC. This encodes CASSLDGQGSSYEQYF.

The gene calls are TRBV10-3 and TRBJ2-5, with D possibly matching TRBD1 (6 bases). The germline gives CDR1 ENHRY, CDR2 SYGVKD. With 4 bases removed from V and 3 bases from J, the gap between germline ends came to 12 bases. The length of the CDR3 is 14 residues. The CDR3 here is CAISAQGRKETQYF. In nucleotides, the CDR3 is TGTGCCATCAGTGCTCAGGGGCGGAAAGAGACCCAGTACTTC.

This clonotype appeared a few times. The rearrangement links TRBV7-8 to TRBJ2-3; 14 bases are a match to TRBD2. The CDR3 spans 17 residues. Germline V gene data show CDR1 as SGHVS and CDR2 as FQNEAQ. With 1 base clipped from V and 5 bases from J, the junction kept 5 bases outside the gene matches. The CDR3 reads CASSLVGLAGVGDTQYF. CDR3 nucleotides: TGTGCCAGCAGCTTAGTGGGACTAGCGGGAGTTGGAGATACGCAGTATTTT.

Many counts were recorded for this clonotype. The gene calls are TRBV3-1 and TRBJ2-1, with TRBD1 matching over 7 bases. The CDR3 contains 15 residues. Per germline, CDR1 LGHDT and CDR2 YNNKEL (reference sequence). The V gene end was trimmed by 6 bases and the J gene end by 5 bases; junction bases not matched to a gene: 10. CDR3 sequence: CASSLQGSGNNEQFF. CDR3 coding DNA: TGTGCCAGCAGTTTACAGGGGAGCGGAAACAATGAGCAGTTCTTC.

This clonotype occurred once. The chain joins TRBV20-1 to TRBJ2-1; 10 bases line up with TRBD1. Trimming at V came to 3 bases and at J to 3 bases, leaving 8 bases not matched to a gene. This CDR3 contains 16 residues. The V gene's germline CDR1 is DFQATT and CDR2 SNEGSKA (reference sequence). CDR3 DNA sequence: TGCAGTGCTAGCCGGGGGGACAGGGGCCTCTACAATGAGCAGTTCTTC. This gives the protein CSASRGDRGLYNEQFF.

The chain carries TRBV20-1 and TRBJ1-1, with 7 bases lining up with TRBD1. Germline CDR1 is DFQATT and CDR2 is SNEGSKA (reference sequence). The V and J ends lost 1 base and 5 bases, in that order; junction bases with no gene match: 4. The CDR3 is 13 residues long. As DNA, the CDR3 is TGCAGTGCTAGAGTGGCAGGGGGAACTGAAGCTTTCTTT. Translating it yields CSARVAGGTEAFF.

This clonotype was recorded a few times. The rearrangement uses TRBV15 and TRBJ2-1; 7 positions agree with TRBD1. CDR3 length: 15 amino acids. Unmatched junction bases numbered 5, after V lost 3 bases and J lost 3 bases. In germline, CDR1 is LNHNV, CDR2 YYDKDF (reference sequence). This CDR3 reads CATSRGQPLYNEQFF. The CDR3 DNA sequence: TGTGCCACCAGCAGGGGACAGCCCCTCTACAATGAGCAGTTCTTC.